This is a list of T cell receptor beta chains from one sample in a study of cytomegalovirus exposure and HLA in healthy donors. Data came from immunoSEQ multiplex PCR; TCRdb stores just in-frame clones and leaves some out. This table holds roughly 120,000 clones, around 76% found once. The sequenced sample consisted of PBMCs. The source is a woman in her fifties or sixties in good health and CMV-seropositive. Both conserved end residues are part of each CDR3. The D gene is left open where the match is weak. Some rows have no size entry. The others give once, few or many, or a class for an expanded clone.

abundance	v_gene	d_gene	j_gene	CDR3aa	CDR3nt
.	TRBV7-2	TRBD1	TRBJ2-5	CASSFQQSGGLETQYF	TGTGCCAGCAGCTTCCAACAGTCAGGGGGTTTGGAGACCCAGTACTTC
once	TRBV19	TRBD2	TRBJ2-4	CASSIDQAGDLRRIQYF	TGTGCCAGTAGTATAGATCAAGCGGGGGACCTCCGCCGCATTCAGTACTTC
.	TRBV5-1	.	TRBJ2-1	CASSSDSISYNEQFF	TGCGCCAGCAGTTCCGACTCGATCTCCTACAATGAGCAGTTCTTC
once	TRBV11-2	TRBD2	TRBJ2-7	CASSWEGTSGTYEQYF	TGTGCCAGCAGCTGGGAGGGGACTAGCGGGACCTACGAGCAGTACTTC
.	TRBV18	.	TRBJ2-3	CASSSTLLSSSTDTQYF	TGTGCCAGCTCATCCACGCTTCTCTCTAGTAGCACAGATACGCAGTATTTT
.	TRBV20-1	.	TRBJ2-3	CSARSQDTQYF	TGCAGTGCTAGATCCCAAGATACGCAGTATTTT
.	TRBV6-1	.	TRBJ2-1	CASMGEVYNEQFF	TGTGCCAGCATGGGAGAGGTCTACAATGAGCAGTTCTTC
.	TRBV4-2	TRBD1	TRBJ1-1	CASSQVSMGTGNFNTEAFF	TGTGCCAGCAGCCAAGTCAGCATGGGGACAGGGAACTTTAACACTGAAGCTTTCTTT
.	TRBV5-4	.	TRBJ2-1	CASSLDVGNEQFF	TGTGCCAGCAGCTTGGACGTCGGCAATGAGCAGTTCTTC
.	TRBV18	.	TRBJ2-7	CASSPSGGHEQYF	TGTGCCAGCTCACCATCCGGAGGACACGAGCAGTACTTC
.	TRBV11-2	.	TRBJ1-1	CASSLGPSTEAFF	TGTGCCAGCAGCTTGGGGCCCAGCACTGAAGCTTTCTTT
.	TRBV7-9	.	TRBJ2-7	CASSRPGQNYEQYF	TGTGCCAGCAGTCGTCCGGGACAAAATTACGAGCAGTACTTC
.	TRBV6-5	.	TRBJ1-2	CASSPRQSVYGYTF	TGTGCCAGCAGTCCTAGACAGAGTGTCTATGGCTACACCTTC
.	TRBV19	TRBD1	TRBJ1-2	CASSTLGTGQGVYGYTF	TGTGCCAGTAGTACATTGGGAACCGGACAGGGGGTCTATGGCTACACCTTC
.	TRBV6-1	TRBD1	TRBJ1-2	CASSETGGGYTF	TGTGCCAGCAGTGAAACAGGGGGAGGCTACACCTTC
once	TRBV28	.	TRBJ1-5	CASSSRDQPQHF	TGTGCCAGCAGTAGCAGGGATCAGCCCCAGCATTTT
.	TRBV5-8	TRBD1	TRBJ2-3	CASSSGQKVLTDTQYF	TGTGCCAGCAGCTCGGGACAGAAGGTCCTCACAGATACGCAGTATTTT
few	TRBV29-1	TRBD2	TRBJ2-1	CSVRGRGSSYNEQFF	TGCAGCGTTCGCGGGAGGGGAAGCTCCTACAATGAGCAGTTCTTC
.	TRBV7-2	.	TRBJ1-1	CASSLGGGAKTEAFF	TGTGCCAGCAGCTTAGGGGGGGGTGCAAAAACTGAAGCTTTCTTT
once	TRBV2	TRBD1	TRBJ2-7	CASTPQAGQGSYEQYF	TGTGCCAGCACCCCCCAGGCCGGACAGGGCTCCTACGAGCAGTACTTC
.	TRBV6-5	.	TRBJ1-1	CASSYAGRTEAFF	TGTGCCAGCAGTTACGCAGGCCGGACTGAAGCTTTCTTT
.	TRBV27	.	TRBJ1-3	CASSLMLGAGNTIYF	TGTGCCAGCAGTTTAATGTTGGGAGCTGGAAACACCATATATTTT
few	TRBV2	TRBD2	TRBJ2-7	CASSQGVTGGLSYEQYF	TGTGCCAGCAGCCAAGGAGTGACGGGAGGGCTTTCCTACGAGCAGTACTTC
.	TRBV28	TRBD2	TRBJ2-1	CASRRTSGNEQFF	TGTGCCAGCAGGAGGACTAGCGGGAATGAGCAGTTCTTC
once	TRBV7-9	.	TRBJ1-6	CASSFPQVNSPLHF	TGTGCCAGCAGCTTTCCACAAGTTAATTCACCCCTCCACTTT
.	TRBV7-2	TRBD1	TRBJ1-2	CASSLQGQGPGYGYTF	TGTGCCAGCAGCTTACAAGGACAGGGACCAGGCTATGGCTACACCTTC
.	TRBV7-3	TRBD1	TRBJ2-2	CASSLTGTADTGELFF	TGTGCCAGCAGCTTAACCGGGACAGCAGACACCGGGGAGCTGTTTTTT
.	TRBV19	TRBD1	TRBJ2-7	CASSMRGDRGREQYF	TGTGCCAGTAGTATGAGAGGAGACAGGGGGCGTGAGCAGTACTTC
.	TRBV28	.	TRBJ2-7	CASSLGHRTYEQYF	TGTGCCAGCAGTTTGGGACACCGGACCTACGAGCAGTACTTC
.	TRBV7-9	TRBD2	TRBJ2-6	CSSSLVAGGTGANVLTF	TGTTCCAGCAGCTTAGTGGCGGGGGGTACTGGGGCCAACGTCCTGACTTTC
.	TRBV27	TRBD1	TRBJ2-5	CASSTTGGKETQYF	TGTGCCAGCAGTACTACAGGGGGAAAAGAGACCCAGTACTTC